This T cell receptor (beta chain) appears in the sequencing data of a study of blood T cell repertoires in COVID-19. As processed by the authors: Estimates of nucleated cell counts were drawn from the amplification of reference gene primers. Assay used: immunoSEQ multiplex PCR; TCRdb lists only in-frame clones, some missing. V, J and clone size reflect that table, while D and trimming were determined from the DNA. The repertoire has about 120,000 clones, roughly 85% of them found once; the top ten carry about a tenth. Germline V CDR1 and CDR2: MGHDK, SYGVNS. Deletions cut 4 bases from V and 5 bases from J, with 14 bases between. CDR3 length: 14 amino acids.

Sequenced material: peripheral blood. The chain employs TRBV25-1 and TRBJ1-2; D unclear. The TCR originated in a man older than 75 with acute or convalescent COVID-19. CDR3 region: CASSVSAALYGYTF. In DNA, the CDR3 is TGTGCCAGCAGTGTCTCCGCGGCCCTGTATGGCTACACCTTC.